The next 9 T cell receptor beta chains were all read from a single sample in a study of PD-1 blockade in classical Hodgkin lymphoma. Patients all relapsed after autologous stem cell transplantation, and there was variation in brentuximab vedotin exposure. Method: immunoSEQ multiplex PCR; TCRdb's copy keeps in-frame clones and lacks some. The sample yields tens of thousands of clones, 60% to 85% seen once. Source: peripheral blood mononuclear cells (PBMCs), taken at baseline. These receptor sequences come from a human donor with classical Hodgkin lymphoma.

The V gene is TRBV7-9, the J gene TRBJ2-2, with D unclear. Germline CDR1 SEHNR, CDR2 FQNEAQ (reference sequence). With 6 bases removed from V and 0 bases from J, the gap between germline ends came to 11 bases. CDR3 size: 15 residues. CDR3: CASRSALSNTGELFF. The CDR3 nucleotides are TGTGCCAGCAGATCGGCACTATCGAACACCGGGGAGCTGTTTTTT.

This sequence joins TRBV28 and TRBJ2-1; D might be TRBD2 (5 bases). The CDR3 is 14 residues long. Trimming took off 2 bases at V and 6 bases at J, with 11 bases between the two ends. The V gene's germline CDR1 is MDHEN and CDR2 SYDVKM. CDR3 amino acids: CASSLPGTGNEQFF. The CDR3 DNA reads TGTGCCAGCAGTTTACCGGGAACGGGCAATGAGCAGTTCTTC.

This clone was counted a few times. The rearrangement joins TRBV29-1 to TRBJ2-1; 8 positions match TRBD2. The CDR3 runs to 20 residues. Germline V gives CDR1 SQVTM, CDR2 ANQGSEA. Trimming at V came to 0 bases and at J to 0 bases, leaving 16 bases not matched to a gene. CDR3 region: CSVEDLAATASGSSYNEQFF. The DNA for the CDR3 is TGCAGCGTTGAAGATCTGGCCGCGACCGCCAGCGGGAGCTCCTACAATGAGCAGTTCTTC.

This clone showed up just once. V is TRBV29-1 and J is TRBJ1-1; possibly TRBD1 for D (6 bases). From germline, CDR1 is SQVTM and CDR2 ANQGSEA. This CDR3 is 12 amino acids long. Between the trimmed V and J ends, which lost 5 bases and 2 bases, there was a span of 9 bases. The CDR3: CSVTGLNTEAFF. The CDR3 region has the DNA TGCAGCGTTACAGGGCTAAACACTGAAGCTTTCTTT.

This clone was detected only once. The chain couples TRBV27 to TRBJ2-5, with TRBD1 identical over 9 bases. This CDR3 contains 18 residues. V dropped 3 bases and J dropped 4; count of bases not matched to a gene: 15. CDR1 MNHEY and CDR2 SMNVEV come from the germline V gene (reference sequence). The CDR3 DNA follows: TGTGCCAGCAGTTTCCTCCCCCCGGGACAGGGAAGGGGAGAGACCCAGTACTTC. It translates to CASSFLPPGQGRGETQYF.

This sequence joins TRBV27 and TRBJ1-5; D uncertain. In germline, CDR1 is MNHEY, CDR2 SMNVEV (reference sequence). The V end was cut by 5 bases, the J end by 5 bases, with 10 bases between. The CDR3 length is 13 residues. CDR3 bases: TGTGCCAGCAGTGGCAGTGAGCATCAGCCCCAGCATTTT. Translating gives CASSGSEHQPQHF.

V is TRBV7-3 and J is TRBJ2-5; perhaps D is TRBD1 or TRBD2 (5 bases each). The germline CDR1 and CDR2 sequences are SGHTA and FQGTGA. This CDR3 contains 15 residues. V was cut by 5 bases and J by 1 base, with 14 bases left in between. CDR3 region: CASSGKRGAQETQYF. The CDR3 coding sequence is TGTGCCAGCAGCGGGAAACGAGGGGCCCAAGAGACCCAGTACTTC.

The rearrangement links TRBV6-4 to TRBJ2-2; possibly TRBD1 for D (5 bases). Trimming left V 7 bases short and J 2 bases short, with 11 bases between. The CDR3 sequence is 14 residues long. The germline CDR1 and CDR2 sequences are MRHNA and SNTAGT. The CDR3 sequence: CASKATANTGELFF. CDR3 nucleotide sequence: TGTGCCAGCAAGGCGACAGCAAACACCGGGGAGCTGTTTTTT.

The chain carries TRBV10-1 and TRBJ2-1, with 8 bases fitting TRBD1. The CDR3 length is 21 residues. V gave up 6 bases and J gave up 7 bases; unmatched junction bases: 29. Germline CDR1 WNHNN, CDR2 SYGVQD (reference sequence). DNA for the CDR3: TGCGCCAGCAGAGTTGATTTCGTGGACAGGGATGTTGGAGGTAGGAGGAATGAGCAGTTCTTC. This translates into CASRVDFVDRDVGGRRNEQFF.